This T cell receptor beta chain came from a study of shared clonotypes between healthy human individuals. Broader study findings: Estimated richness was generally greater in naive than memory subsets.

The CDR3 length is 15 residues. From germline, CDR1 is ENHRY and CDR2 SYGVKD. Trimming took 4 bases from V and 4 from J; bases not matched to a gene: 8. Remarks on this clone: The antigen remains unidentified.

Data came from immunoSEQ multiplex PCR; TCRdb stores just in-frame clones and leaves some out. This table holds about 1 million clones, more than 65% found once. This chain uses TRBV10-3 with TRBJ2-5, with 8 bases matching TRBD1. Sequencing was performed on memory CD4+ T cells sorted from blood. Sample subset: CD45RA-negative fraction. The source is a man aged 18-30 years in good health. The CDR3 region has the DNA TGTGCCATCAGTGCAAGGCAGGGGGCAGGAGAGACCCAGTACTTC. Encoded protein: CAISARQGAGETQYF.